A selection of T cell receptor beta chains follows, all from one sample in a study of T-cell reconstitution after alpha-beta-depleted transplantation in children. MiXCR, applied by TCRdb to the PCR reads, yields one record per CDR3 protein. The data show about 510,000 distinct CDR3 sequences, with roughly 11% seen just once and 12% to 15% held by the top ten. The sequencing used PBMCs, mostly from graft donor cells, collected 180 days after TCRalphabeta/CD19-depleted stem cell transplant. The receptor source for this set is a female patient aged 2-15 years who had a stem cell transplant for aplastic anemia, so the T cells may come from the graft donor. Each CDR3 is given with its conserved first and last residue. The D gene is left open where the match is weak. Clone size is not always given. Where it is, it says once, few, many or a class for expanded clones.

v_call: TRBV20-1
cdr3_length: 14
d_call: .
j_call: TRBJ1-4
clone_size: .
cdr3_aa: CSSGRALGGEKLFF
cdr3_nt: TGCAGTTCCGGCCGGGCACTTGGGGGGGAAAAACTGTTTTTT

v_call: TRBV6-6
cdr3_length: 11
d_call: .
j_call: TRBJ2-7
clone_size: few
cdr3_aa: CASSYHDEQYF
cdr3_nt: TGTGCCAGCAGTTACCACGACGAGCAGTACTTC

v_call: TRBV7-2
cdr3_length: 14
d_call: .
j_call: TRBJ1-5
clone_size: .
cdr3_aa: CASSLSFKDQPQHF
cdr3_nt: TGTGCCAGCAGCTTATCATTTAAGGATCAGCCCCAGCATTTT

v_call: TRBV6-5
cdr3_length: 15
d_call: .
j_call: TRBJ2-1
clone_size: few
cdr3_aa: CASSYEGPTYNEQFF
cdr3_nt: TGTGCCAGCAGTTACGAGGGGCCCACCTACAATGAGCAGTTCTTC

v_call: TRBV6-1
cdr3_length: 14
d_call: TRBD2
j_call: TRBJ2-3
clone_size: many
cdr3_aa: CASRAGTSGYTQYF
cdr3_nt: TGTGCCAGCAGAGCCGGGACTAGCGGATATACGCAGTATTTT

v_call: TRBV20-1
cdr3_length: 13
d_call: .
j_call: TRBJ2-5
clone_size: few
cdr3_aa: CSAYGGLQETQYF
cdr3_nt: TGCAGTGCTTACGGGGGACTTCAAGAGACCCAGTACTTC

v_call: TRBV5-4
cdr3_length: 14
d_call: .
j_call: TRBJ2-3
clone_size: many
cdr3_aa: CASSLWESPYTQYF
cdr3_nt: TGTGCCAGCAGCTTGTGGGAGAGCCCTTATACGCAGTATTTT

v_call: TRBV7-9
cdr3_length: 14
d_call: .
j_call: TRBJ2-4
clone_size: .
cdr3_aa: CASSPRGDRNIQYF
cdr3_nt: TGTGCCAGCAGCCCCAGGGGGGACAGAAACATTCAGTACTTC

v_call: TRBV27
cdr3_length: 17
d_call: .
j_call: TRBJ2-3
clone_size: few
cdr3_aa: CASSLSQGSTRTDTQYF
cdr3_nt: TGTGCCAGCAGTTTATCCCAGGGCTCCACCCGGACAGATACGCAGTATTTT

v_call: TRBV7-2
cdr3_length: 11
d_call: .
j_call: TRBJ1-2
clone_size: many
cdr3_aa: CASSFATGYTF
cdr3_nt: TGTGCCAGCAGCTTTGCAACCGGCTACACCTTC

v_call: TRBV29-1
cdr3_length: 17
d_call: TRBD2
j_call: TRBJ2-1
clone_size: many
cdr3_aa: CSVRWLAGQRSGGEQFF
cdr3_nt: TGCAGCGTTCGGTGGCTAGCGGGCCAGCGGAGTGGAGGAGAGCAGTTCTTC

v_call: TRBV12-3/TRBV12-4
cdr3_length: 16
d_call: .
j_call: TRBJ2-2
clone_size: .
cdr3_aa: CASSFSRELYPGELFF
cdr3_nt: TGTGCCAGCAGTTTTTCCCGGGAGTTGTATCCCGGGGAGCTGTTTTTT

v_call: TRBV6-2/TRBV6-3
cdr3_length: 16
d_call: TRBD2
j_call: TRBJ2-1
clone_size: few
cdr3_aa: CASSPHLAGPLNEQFF
cdr3_nt: TGTGCCAGCAGTCCCCACCTAGCGGGACCTTTGAATGAGCAGTTCTTC

v_call: TRBV12-3/TRBV12-4
cdr3_length: 13
d_call: TRBD1
j_call: TRBJ2-1
clone_size: many
cdr3_aa: CASSLTGAGEQFF
cdr3_nt: TGTGCCAGCAGTCTGACAGGGGCGGGTGAGCAGTTCTTC

v_call: TRBV11-2
cdr3_length: 20
d_call: TRBD2
j_call: TRBJ2-1
clone_size: .
cdr3_aa: CASSLDRLAGRRRSYNEQFF
cdr3_nt: TGTGCCAGCAGCTTAGATCGGCTAGCGGGAAGGCGAAGGTCCTACAATGAGCAGTTCTTC

v_call: TRBV4-3
cdr3_length: 20
d_call: TRBD2
j_call: TRBJ2-1
clone_size: .
cdr3_aa: CASSPQAGTFIGESGNEQFF
cdr3_nt: TGCGCCAGCAGCCCTCAAGCGGGAACATTTATTGGGGAATCGGGGAATGAGCAGTTCTTC

v_call: TRBV7-2
cdr3_length: 15
d_call: TRBD1
j_call: TRBJ1-2
clone_size: few
cdr3_aa: CASSRSPGQGDGYTF
cdr3_nt: TGTGCCAGCAGCCGTTCCCCGGGACAGGGGGATGGCTACACCTTC

v_call: TRBV5-1
cdr3_length: 13
d_call: .
j_call: TRBJ1-1
clone_size: few
cdr3_aa: CASSLRWSGEAFF
cdr3_nt: TGCGCCAGCAGCTTGCGGTGGAGCGGTGAAGCTTTCTTT

v_call: TRBV19
cdr3_length: 15
d_call: TRBD2
j_call: TRBJ2-3
clone_size: few
cdr3_aa: CASKTSGSKTDTQYF
cdr3_nt: TGTGCCAGCAAGACTAGCGGGAGTAAGACAGATACGCAGTATTTT

v_call: TRBV5-1
cdr3_length: 15
d_call: .
j_call: TRBJ1-4
clone_size: many
cdr3_aa: CASSLEPATNEKLFF
cdr3_nt: TGCGCCAGCAGCTTAGAGCCTGCAACTAATGAAAAACTGTTTTTT

v_call: TRBV28
cdr3_length: 15
d_call: TRBD2
j_call: TRBJ2-5
clone_size: few
cdr3_aa: CASSPHGGAKETQYF
cdr3_nt: TGTGCCAGCAGTCCTCACGGGGGGGCCAAAGAGACCCAGTACTTC

v_call: TRBV27
cdr3_length: 13
d_call: TRBD1
j_call: TRBJ1-1
clone_size: few
cdr3_aa: CASSLSRDSEAFF
cdr3_nt: TGTGCCAGCAGTTTATCCCGGGACAGCGAAGCTTTCTTT

v_call: TRBV5-1
cdr3_length: 14
d_call: .
j_call: TRBJ2-1
clone_size: .
cdr3_aa: CASSLDTGINEQFF
cdr3_nt: TGCGCCAGCAGCTTGGACACAGGGATTAATGAGCAGTTCTTC

v_call: TRBV5-1
cdr3_length: 13
d_call: .
j_call: TRBJ2-7
clone_size: many
cdr3_aa: CASSPQGLGEQYF
cdr3_nt: TGCGCCAGCAGCCCCCAGGGGCTAGGGGAGCAGTACTTC

v_call: TRBV20-1
cdr3_length: 13
d_call: .
j_call: TRBJ2-5
clone_size: many
cdr3_aa: CSARELYQETQYF
cdr3_nt: TGCAGTGCTAGAGAACTGTACCAAGAGACCCAGTACTTC

v_call: TRBV5-1
cdr3_length: 15
d_call: TRBD1
j_call: TRBJ1-1
clone_size: .
cdr3_aa: CASSPWTGPDTEAFF
cdr3_nt: TGCGCCAGCAGCCCGTGGACAGGGCCGGACACTGAAGCTTTCTTT

v_call: TRBV20-1
cdr3_length: 15
d_call: .
j_call: TRBJ2-3
clone_size: few
cdr3_aa: CSARDPGVSTDTQYF
cdr3_nt: TGCAGTGCTAGAGATCCCGGAGTAAGCACAGATACGCAGTATTTT

v_call: TRBV28
cdr3_length: 16
d_call: TRBD2
j_call: TRBJ2-3
clone_size: .
cdr3_aa: CASSISSGFSTDTQYF
cdr3_nt: TGTGCCAGCAGTATCTCTAGCGGGTTTAGCACAGATACGCAGTATTTT

v_call: TRBV24-1
cdr3_length: 17
d_call: .
j_call: TRBJ2-5
clone_size: few
cdr3_aa: CATSGPTGGLREETQYF
cdr3_nt: TGTGCCACCAGTGGTCCAACGGGCGGCCTGAGGGAAGAGACCCAGTACTTC

v_call: TRBV12-3/TRBV12-4
cdr3_length: 16
d_call: .
j_call: TRBJ2-5
clone_size: few
cdr3_aa: CASSLGLADVQETQYF
cdr3_nt: TGTGCCAGCAGTTTGGGCCTTGCTGACGTTCAAGAGACCCAGTACTTC

v_call: TRBV12-3/TRBV12-4
cdr3_length: 20
d_call: .
j_call: TRBJ2-1
clone_size: few
cdr3_aa: CASIQRGGFDSGFSYNEQFF
cdr3_nt: TGTGCCAGCATCCAACGAGGGGGGTTCGACTCAGGGTTCTCCTACAATGAGCAGTTCTTC

v_call: TRBV24-1
cdr3_length: 17
d_call: TRBD1
j_call: TRBJ2-1
clone_size: .
cdr3_aa: CATSDALAGGPYNEQFF
cdr3_nt: TGTGCCACCAGTGATGCACTAGCAGGGGGCCCCTACAATGAGCAGTTCTTC

v_call: TRBV25-1
cdr3_length: 15
d_call: .
j_call: TRBJ1-2
clone_size: many
cdr3_aa: CASSEGVKAHYGYTF
cdr3_nt: TGTGCCAGCAGTGAAGGGGTGAAAGCCCACTATGGCTACACCTTC

v_call: TRBV5-6
cdr3_length: 17
d_call: TRBD2
j_call: TRBJ2-1
clone_size: many
cdr3_aa: CASSLLSGTSGYNEQFF
cdr3_nt: TGTGCCAGCAGTTTATTGAGCGGGACTAGCGGCTACAATGAGCAGTTCTTC

v_call: TRBV28
cdr3_length: 14
d_call: TRBD2
j_call: TRBJ2-3
clone_size: few
cdr3_aa: CASSSGLAVDTQYF
cdr3_nt: TGTGCCAGCAGTTCTGGACTAGCGGTGGATACGCAGTATTTT

v_call: TRBV7-6
cdr3_length: 14
d_call: .
j_call: TRBJ1-6
clone_size: few
cdr3_aa: CASAPGVGNSPLHF
cdr3_nt: TGTGCCAGCGCGCCCGGGGTTGGAAATTCACCCCTCCACTTT

v_call: TRBV28
cdr3_length: 15
d_call: .
j_call: TRBJ2-1
clone_size: .
cdr3_aa: CASLGPGLRGYEQFF
cdr3_nt: TGTGCCAGCCTCGGACCGGGACTGCGAGGGTATGAGCAGTTCTTC

v_call: TRBV19
cdr3_length: 15
d_call: .
j_call: TRBJ1-6
clone_size: once
cdr3_aa: CASSTGSDHNSPLHF
cdr3_nt: TGTGCCAGTAGTACCGGTTCGGACCATAATTCACCCCTCCACTTT

v_call: TRBV15
cdr3_length: 16
d_call: .
j_call: TRBJ2-3
clone_size: few
cdr3_aa: CATSMPVSGSTDTQYF
cdr3_nt: TGTGCCACCAGCATGCCAGTGAGCGGGAGCACAGATACGCAGTATTTT

v_call: TRBV4-3
cdr3_length: 17
d_call: TRBD2
j_call: TRBJ2-5
clone_size: many
cdr3_aa: CASSHRLAGAGRETQYF
cdr3_nt: TGCGCCAGCAGCCATCGATTAGCGGGAGCGGGGCGGGAGACCCAGTACTTC

v_call: TRBV20-1
cdr3_length: 15
d_call: TRBD1
j_call: TRBJ2-2
clone_size: many
cdr3_aa: CSARETGGFAGELFF
cdr3_nt: TGCAGTGCTAGAGAGACAGGGGGCTTCGCCGGGGAGCTGTTTTTT